This paragraph reports one T cell receptor (beta chain). One end of the junction varies from germline; a read error may be responsible. Germline V gene sequence: CDR1 MDHEN, CDR2 SYDVKM. This CDR3 region has 17 residues. These data belong to a study of shared clonotypes between healthy human individuals. Study overall: The study drew on a couple of women and a few men aged 18 to 49 as donors.

The naive CD8 population came from CD45RO-negative cells selected for CCR7, without terminally differentiated effector memory CD45RA+ cells. Every contributor of samples was a Caucasian grown-up residing in Nashville, Tennessee. The input for sorted-subset replicate PCRs was roughly 180 ng DNA, some 28,000 T cell genomes. Per the study methods: Quality scores were absent from the junction-only immunoSEQ sequences, so filtering differed. Clones were read by immunoSEQ multiplex PCR, and TCRdb kept only the in-frame ones, dropping some. The V and J calls and clone size were taken over from that table, and D and trimming were inferred from the DNA. The sample includes about 2 million clones, less than 95% of them seen just once.

V and J are TRBV28 and TRBJ1-1; D is perhaps TRBD1 (6 bases). The source of this sequence is a man younger than 30 in good health. Input material: naive CD8+ T cells sorted from blood. The CDR3 nucleotides read TGTGCCAGCAGTCCTAAAAGGGGCAAGGGGGAAAACACTAAAGCTTTCTTT. This gives the protein CASSPKRGKGENTKAFF.